This T cell receptor beta chain was sequenced during a study of cytomegalovirus exposure and HLA in healthy donors. PCR was performed using 60 Vbeta and 13 Jbeta primers. In the original analysis: Later, an analysis found 80 million or so unique TCR beta chains, and about 10 million of these were shared. Only in-frame clones appear in the TCRdb table, and some are missing; sequencing was by immunoSEQ multiplex PCR. V and J calls plus clone size are reproduced from that table; the DNA served to infer D and trimming. The data contain more than 95,000 clones, about four fifths of them seen just once; the ten biggest clones take up less than 4.5%. Trimming pared 4 bases from V and 8 bases from J, leaving 14 bases between. The length of the CDR3 is 14 residues. CDR1 is MDHEN, CDR2 SYDVKM, per germline. In its sample, this clone was seen once.

This TCR came from a middle-aged man in good health and CMV-seronegative. Source material: PBMCs. The chain employs TRBV28 and TRBJ1-4; D is unresolved. CDR3: CASSWRVVGEKLFF. Written as DNA, the CDR3 is TGTGCCAGCAGTTGGCGGGTGGTGGGGGAAAAACTGTTTTTT. The whole variable domain, remainder taken from reference TRBV28 and TRBJ1-4, is DVKVTQSSRYLVKRTGEKVFLECVQDMDHENMFWYRQDPGLGLRLIYFSYDVKMKEKGDIPEGYSVSREKKERFSLILESASTNQTSMYLCASSWRVVGEKLFFGSGTQLSVL.